Sequencing of this T cell receptor (beta chain) was carried out in a study of shared clonotypes between healthy human individuals. Findings and limits, study-wide: Expectations were that clonotype sharing among donors would be affected by sequencing depth.

TCRdb's copy holds only in-frame clones and misses some; the assay was immunoSEQ multiplex PCR. The table shows 950,000 to 1,100,000 clones, with about 75% occurring only once. About this clone itself: Its specificity is not known.

The specimen sequenced was memory CD4+ T cells sorted from blood. Documented subset: CD45RA-negative fraction. The receptor's source is a man younger than 30 in good health.

CDR3 loop: CATNVGAGTDTQYF. The CDR3 DNA is TGTGCCACCAACGTCGGGGCGGGAACAGATACGCAGTATTTT. The chain employs TRBV6-1 and TRBJ2-3; D might be TRBD2 (6 bases). The CDR3 loop spans 14 amino acids. Deletions cut 10 bases from V and 3 bases from J, with 17 bases between. The germline CDR1 and CDR2 sequences are MNHNS and SASEGT.